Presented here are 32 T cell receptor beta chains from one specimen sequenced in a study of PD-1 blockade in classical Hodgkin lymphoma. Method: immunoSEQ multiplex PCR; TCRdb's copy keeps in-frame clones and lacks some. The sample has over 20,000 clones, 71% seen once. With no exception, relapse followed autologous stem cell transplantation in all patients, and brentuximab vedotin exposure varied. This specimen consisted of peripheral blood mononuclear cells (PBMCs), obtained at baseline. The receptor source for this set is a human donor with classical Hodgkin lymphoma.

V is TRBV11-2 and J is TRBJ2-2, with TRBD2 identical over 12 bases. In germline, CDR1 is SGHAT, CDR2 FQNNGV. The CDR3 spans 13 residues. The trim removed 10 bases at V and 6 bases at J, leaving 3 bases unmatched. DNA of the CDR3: TGTGCCACCCGACTAGCGGGAGCCGGGGAGCTGTTTTTT. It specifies CATRLAGAGELFF.

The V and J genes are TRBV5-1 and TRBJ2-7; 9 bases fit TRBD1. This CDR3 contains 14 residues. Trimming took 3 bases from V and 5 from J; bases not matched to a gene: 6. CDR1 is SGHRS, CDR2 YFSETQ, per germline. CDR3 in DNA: TGCGCCAGCAGCTGCACCGGGACAGGGAACGAGCAGTACGTC. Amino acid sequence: CASSCTGTGNEQYV.

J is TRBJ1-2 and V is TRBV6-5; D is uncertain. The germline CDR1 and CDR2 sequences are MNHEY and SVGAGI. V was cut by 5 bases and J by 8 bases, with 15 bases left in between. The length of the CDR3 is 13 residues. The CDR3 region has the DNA TGTGCCAGCAGTCAAACGGGCTCTCGAGGCTACACCTTC. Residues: CASSQTGSRGYTF.

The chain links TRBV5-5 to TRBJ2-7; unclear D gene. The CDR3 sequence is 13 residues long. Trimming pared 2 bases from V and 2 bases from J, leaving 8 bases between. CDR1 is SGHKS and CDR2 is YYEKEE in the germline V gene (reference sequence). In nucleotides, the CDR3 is TGTGCCAGCAGCTTTGCCAAGGCCTACGAGCAGTACTTC. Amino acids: CASSFAKAYEQYF.

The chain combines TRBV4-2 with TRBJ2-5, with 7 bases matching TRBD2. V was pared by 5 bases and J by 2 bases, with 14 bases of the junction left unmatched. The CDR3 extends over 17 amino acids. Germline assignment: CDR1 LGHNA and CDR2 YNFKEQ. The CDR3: CASSTKKSGGGQETQYF. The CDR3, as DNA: TGTGCCAGCAGCACCAAGAAATCCGGCGGGGGACAAGAGACCCAGTACTTC.

CDR3 residues: CASSQQGRGEKLFF. In DNA, the CDR3 is TGTGCCAGCAGCCAACAGGGCCGGGGTGAAAAACTGTTTTTT. The chain recombines TRBV2 with TRBJ1-4; D possibly corresponds to TRBD1 (6 bases). This CDR3 has 14 amino acids. Deletions cut 6 bases from V and 7 bases from J, with 15 bases between. Germline V CDR1 and CDR2: SNHLY, FYNNEI.

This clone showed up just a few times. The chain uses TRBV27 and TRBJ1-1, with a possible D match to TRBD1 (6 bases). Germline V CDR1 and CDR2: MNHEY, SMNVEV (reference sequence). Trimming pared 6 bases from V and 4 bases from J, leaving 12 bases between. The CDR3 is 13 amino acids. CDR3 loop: CASRYRGGTEAFF. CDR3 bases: TGTGCCAGCAGATATAGGGGGGGCACTGAAGCTTTCTTT.

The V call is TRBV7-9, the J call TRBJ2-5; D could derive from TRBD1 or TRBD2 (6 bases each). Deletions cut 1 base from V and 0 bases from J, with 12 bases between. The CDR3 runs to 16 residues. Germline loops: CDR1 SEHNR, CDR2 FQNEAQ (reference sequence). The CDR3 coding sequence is TGTGCCAGCAGCTTAGATTCGGGGGCCTACCAAGAGACCCAGTACTTC. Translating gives CASSLDSGAYQETQYF.

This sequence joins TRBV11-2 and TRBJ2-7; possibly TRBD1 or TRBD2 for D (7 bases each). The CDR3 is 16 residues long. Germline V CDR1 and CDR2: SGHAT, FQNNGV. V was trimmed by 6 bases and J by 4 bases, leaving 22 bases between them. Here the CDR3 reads CASSSYRGGVIYEQYV. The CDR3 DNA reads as TGTGCCAGCAGTTCATACAGGGGAGGGGTTATATACGAGCAGTACGTC.

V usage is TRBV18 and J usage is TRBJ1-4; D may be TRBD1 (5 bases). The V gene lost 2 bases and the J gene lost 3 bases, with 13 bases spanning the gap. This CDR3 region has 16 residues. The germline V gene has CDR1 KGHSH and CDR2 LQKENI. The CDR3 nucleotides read TGTGCCAGCTCACCAAGGGTCGGAGGGGCTAATGAAAAACTGTTTTTT. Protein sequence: CASSPRVGGANEKLFF.

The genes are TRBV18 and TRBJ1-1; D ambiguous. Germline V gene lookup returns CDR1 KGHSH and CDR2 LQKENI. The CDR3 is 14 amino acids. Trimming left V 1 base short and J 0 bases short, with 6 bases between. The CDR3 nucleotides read TGTGCCAGCTCACCACGGGGAGTGAACACTGAAGCTTTCTTT. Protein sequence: CASSPRGVNTEAFF.

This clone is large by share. This CDR3 is CASSQSRTEIYSNQPQHF. The CDR3 DNA follows: TGCGCCAGCAGCCAAAGTAGGACAGAAATTTATAGCAATCAGCCCCAGCATTTT. V gene TRBV4-3 combines with J gene TRBJ1-5, with D perhaps matching TRBD1 (6 bases). The CDR3 loop spans 18 amino acids. Germline V gene sequence: CDR1 LGHNA, CDR2 YSLEER. V was pared by 2 bases and J by 0 bases, with 17 bases between.

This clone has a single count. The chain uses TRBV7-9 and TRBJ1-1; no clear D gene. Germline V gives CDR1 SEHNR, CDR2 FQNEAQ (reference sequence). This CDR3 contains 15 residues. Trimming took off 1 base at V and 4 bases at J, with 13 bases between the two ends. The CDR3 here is CASSLEGEGRTEAFF. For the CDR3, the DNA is TGTGCCAGCAGCTTAGAGGGAGAGGGTCGCACTGAAGCTTTCTTT.

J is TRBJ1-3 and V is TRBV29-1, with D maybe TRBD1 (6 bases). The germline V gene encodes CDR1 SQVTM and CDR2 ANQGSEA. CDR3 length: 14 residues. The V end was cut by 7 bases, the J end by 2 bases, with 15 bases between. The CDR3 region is CSGSRGGTGNTIYF. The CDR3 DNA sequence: TGCAGCGGTTCCAGGGGAGGAACTGGAAACACCATATATTTT.

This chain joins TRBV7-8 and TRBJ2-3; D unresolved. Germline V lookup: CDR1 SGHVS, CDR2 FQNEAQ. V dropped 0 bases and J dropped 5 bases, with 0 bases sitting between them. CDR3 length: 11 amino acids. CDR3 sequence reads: CASSLADTQYF. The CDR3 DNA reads TGTGCCAGCAGCTTAGCAGATACGCAGTATTTT.

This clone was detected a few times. The CDR3 region has the DNA TGTGCCAGCAGTTTAATAGCGGGACTGGGTAGGGGTGAGCAGTTCTTC. Amino acid sequence: CASSLIAGLGRGEQFF. This chain joins TRBV28 and TRBJ2-1, with 8 nucleotides matching TRBD2. In germline, CDR1 is MDHEN, CDR2 SYDVKM. V gave up 2 bases and J gave up 9 bases; unmatched junction bases: 12. The CDR3 is 16 amino acids.

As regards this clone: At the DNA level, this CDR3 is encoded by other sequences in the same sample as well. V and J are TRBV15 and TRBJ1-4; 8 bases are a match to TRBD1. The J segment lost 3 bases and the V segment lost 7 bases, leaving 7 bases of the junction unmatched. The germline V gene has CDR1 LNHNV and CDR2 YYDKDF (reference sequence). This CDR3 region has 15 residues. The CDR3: CATMDRARANEKLFF. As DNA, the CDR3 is TGTGCCACCATGGACAGGGCAAGGGCTAATGAAAAACTGTTTTTT.

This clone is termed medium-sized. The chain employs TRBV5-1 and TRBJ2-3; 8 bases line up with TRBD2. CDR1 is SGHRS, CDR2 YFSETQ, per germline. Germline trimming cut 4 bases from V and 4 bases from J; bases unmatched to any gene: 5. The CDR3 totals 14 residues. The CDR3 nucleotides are TGCGCCAGCAGCCAGGGACTAGTATCAGATACGCAGTATTTT. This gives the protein CASSQGLVSDTQYF.

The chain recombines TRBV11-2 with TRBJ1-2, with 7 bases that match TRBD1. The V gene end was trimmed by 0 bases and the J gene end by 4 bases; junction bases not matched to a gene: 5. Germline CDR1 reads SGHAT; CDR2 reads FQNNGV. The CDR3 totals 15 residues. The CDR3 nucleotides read TGTGCCAGCAGCTTAGAAGCAGGGGGTGGCTATGGCTACACCTTC. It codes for CASSLEAGGGYGYTF.

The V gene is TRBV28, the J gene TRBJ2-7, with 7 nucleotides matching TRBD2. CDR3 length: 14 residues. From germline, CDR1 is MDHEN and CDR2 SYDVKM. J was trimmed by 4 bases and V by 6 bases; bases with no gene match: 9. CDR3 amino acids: CASRTPGLLYEQYF. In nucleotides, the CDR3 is TGTGCCAGCAGGACCCCGGGACTACTGTACGAGCAGTACTTC. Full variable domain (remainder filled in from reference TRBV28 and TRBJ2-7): DVKVTQSSRYLVKRTGEKVFLECVQDMDHENMFWYRQDPGLGLRLIYFSYDVKMKEKGDIPEGYSVSREKKERFSLILESASTNQTSMYLCASRTPGLLYEQYFGPGTRLTVT.

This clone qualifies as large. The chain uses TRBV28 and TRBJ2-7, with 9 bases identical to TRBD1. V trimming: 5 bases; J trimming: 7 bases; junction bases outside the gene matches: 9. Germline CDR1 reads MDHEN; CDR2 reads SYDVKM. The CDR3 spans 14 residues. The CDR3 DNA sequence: TGTGCCAGCAGTCCACGGACAGGGGAGGGGGAGCAGTACTTC. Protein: CASSPRTGEGEQYF.

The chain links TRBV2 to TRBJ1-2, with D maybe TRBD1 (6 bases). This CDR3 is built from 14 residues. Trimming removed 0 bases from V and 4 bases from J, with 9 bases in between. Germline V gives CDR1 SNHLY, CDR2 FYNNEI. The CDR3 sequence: CASSEAGAAYGYTF. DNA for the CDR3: TGTGCCAGCAGTGAAGCGGGGGCCGCCTATGGCTACACCTTC. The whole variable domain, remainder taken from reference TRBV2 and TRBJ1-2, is EPEVTQTPSHQVTQMGQEVILRCVPISNHLYFYWYRQILGQKVEFLVSFYNNEISEKSEIFDDQFSVERPDGSNFTLKIRSTKLEDSAMYFCASSEAGAAYGYTFGSGTRLTVV.

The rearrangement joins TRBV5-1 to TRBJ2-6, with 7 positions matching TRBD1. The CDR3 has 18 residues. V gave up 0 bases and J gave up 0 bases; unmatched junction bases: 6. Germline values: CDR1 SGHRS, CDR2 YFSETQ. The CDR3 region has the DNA TGCGCCAGCAGCTTGGGACCGGGACAGCTCTCTGGGGCCAACGTCCTGACTTTC. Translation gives CASSLGPGQLSGANVLTF. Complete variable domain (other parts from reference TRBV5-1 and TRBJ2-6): KAGVTQTPRYLIKTRGQQVTLSCSPISGHRSVSWYQQTPGQGLQFLFEYFSETQRNKGNFPGRFSGRQFSNSRSEMNVSTLELGDSALYLCASSLGPGQLSGANVLTFGAGSRLTVL.

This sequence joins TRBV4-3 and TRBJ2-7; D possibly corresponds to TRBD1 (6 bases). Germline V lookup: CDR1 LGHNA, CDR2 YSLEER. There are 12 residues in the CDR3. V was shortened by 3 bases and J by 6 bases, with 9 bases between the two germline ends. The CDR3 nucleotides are TGCGCCAGCAGCCAGAGCAGGGGCGAGCAGTACTTC. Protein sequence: CASSQSRGEQYF.

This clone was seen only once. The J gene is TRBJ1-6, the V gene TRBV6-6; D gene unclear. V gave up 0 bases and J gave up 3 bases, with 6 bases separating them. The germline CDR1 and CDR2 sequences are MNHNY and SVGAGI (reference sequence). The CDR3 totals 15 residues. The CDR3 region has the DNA TGTGCCAGCAGTTACTCAGGCAGCTATAATTCACCCCTCCACTTT. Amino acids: CASSYSGSYNSPLHF.

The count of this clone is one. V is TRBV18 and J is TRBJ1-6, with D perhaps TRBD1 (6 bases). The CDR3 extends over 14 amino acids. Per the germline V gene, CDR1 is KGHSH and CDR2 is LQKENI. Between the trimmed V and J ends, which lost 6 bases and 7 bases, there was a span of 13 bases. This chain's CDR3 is CASSQITGNSPLHF. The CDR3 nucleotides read TGTGCCAGCTCGCAGATCACAGGGAATTCACCCCTCCACTTT.

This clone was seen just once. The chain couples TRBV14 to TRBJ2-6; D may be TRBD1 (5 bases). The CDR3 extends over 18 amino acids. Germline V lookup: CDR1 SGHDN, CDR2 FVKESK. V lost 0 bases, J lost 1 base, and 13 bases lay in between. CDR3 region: CASSQDRGGPSGANVLTF. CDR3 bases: TGTGCCAGCAGCCAAGATAGGGGCGGACCTTCTGGGGCCAACGTCCTGACTTTC. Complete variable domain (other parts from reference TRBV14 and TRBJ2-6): EAGVTQFPSHSVIEKGQTVTLRCDPISGHDNLYWYRRVMGKEIKFLLHFVKESKQDESGMPNNRFLAERTGGTYSTLKVQPAELEDSGVYFCASSQDRGGPSGANVLTFGAGSRLTVL.

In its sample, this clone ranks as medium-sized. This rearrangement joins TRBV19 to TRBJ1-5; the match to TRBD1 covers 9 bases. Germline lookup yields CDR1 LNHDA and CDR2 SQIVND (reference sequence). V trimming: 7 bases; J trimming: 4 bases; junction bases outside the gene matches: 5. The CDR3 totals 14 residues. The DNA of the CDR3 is TGTGCCAGTAACCGGGACAGGGCTAATCAGCCCCAGCATTTT. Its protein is CASNRDRANQPQHF. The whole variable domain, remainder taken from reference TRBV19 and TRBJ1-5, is DGGITQSPKYLFRKEGQNVTLSCEQNLNHDAMYWYRQDPGQGLRLIYYSQIVNDFQKGDIAEGYSVSREKKESFPLTVTSAQKNPTAFYLCASNRDRANQPQHFGDGTRLSIL.

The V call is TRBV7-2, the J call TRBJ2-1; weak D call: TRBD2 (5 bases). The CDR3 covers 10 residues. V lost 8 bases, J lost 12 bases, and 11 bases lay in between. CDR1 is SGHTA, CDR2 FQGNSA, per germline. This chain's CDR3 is CASGLRGQFF. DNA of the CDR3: TGTGCCAGCGGACTCCGAGGGCAGTTCTTC.

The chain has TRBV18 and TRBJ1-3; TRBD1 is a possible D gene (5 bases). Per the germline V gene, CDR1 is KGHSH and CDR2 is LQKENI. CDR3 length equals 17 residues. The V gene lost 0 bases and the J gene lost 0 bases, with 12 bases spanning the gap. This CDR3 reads CASSPPGGGFSGNTIYF. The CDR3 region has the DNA TGTGCCAGCTCACCACCAGGCGGGGGTTTCTCTGGAAACACCATATATTTT.

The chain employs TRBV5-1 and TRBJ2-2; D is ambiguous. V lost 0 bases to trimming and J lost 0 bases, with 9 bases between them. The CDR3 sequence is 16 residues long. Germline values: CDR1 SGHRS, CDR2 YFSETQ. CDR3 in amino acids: CASSLVTAPNTGELFF. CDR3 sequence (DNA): TGCGCCAGCAGCTTGGTAACAGCACCGAACACCGGGGAGCTGTTTTTT.

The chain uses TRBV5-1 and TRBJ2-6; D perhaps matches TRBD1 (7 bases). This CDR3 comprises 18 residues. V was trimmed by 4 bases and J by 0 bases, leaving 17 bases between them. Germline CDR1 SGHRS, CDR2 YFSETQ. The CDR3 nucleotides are TGCGCCAGCAGCCACCGACAGGGACTCCACTCTGGGGCCAACGTCCTGACTTTC. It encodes CASSHRQGLHSGANVLTF.